This TCR beta chain came from a study of blood T cell repertoires in COVID-19. Assay: immunoSEQ multiplex PCR; the TCRdb copy retains only in-frame clones and omits some. The sample consists of approximately 240,000 clones, 85% to 90% of them appearing once. From germline, CDR1 is SNHLY and CDR2 FYNNEI. CDR3 length: 15 residues. V was pared by 6 bases and J by 6 bases, with 15 bases between. Participants came from about 23 US areas, aged roughly 18 to 95 years. The sample comprised PBMCs or T cells enriched from blood (not recorded which). The gene calls are TRBV2 and TRBJ1-6; D uncertain. This receptor was taken from a woman aged 18-29 years in a cohort exposed to, infected with or recovered from COVID-19 (not recorded which). CDR3 sequence (DNA): TGTGCCAGCAGGAGCACCGTACGGAGTAATTCACCCCTCCACTTT. Its translation is CASRSTVRSNSPLHF.